The clone carrying this T cell receptor beta chain was picked up a small number of times. Its antigen is unknown. The data are from a study of T cell responses to AZD1222 COVID-19 vaccine. Study findings and constraints: The donor cohort was predominantly white British with a female majority, and clonal diversity may have been underestimated. Scientists sampled the repertoires only once the peak T cell response had passed.

Profiled with immunoSEQ multiplex PCR; TCRdb holds only in-frame clones, not every one. The sample gives roughly 160,000 clones, under 95% of which show up once; roughly 1.4% is in the top ten. The CDR3 loop spans 14 amino acids. Trimming removed 3 bases at V and 4 bases at J, with 9 bases between. Germline-derived CDR1 and CDR2 are SGHVS and FQNEAQ. Samples with a second dose at about 4 or about 12 weeks were pooled together. The TCR comes from an adult who received the AZD1222 COVID-19 vaccine. The sequenced sample was peripheral blood, obtained 28 days after the second AZD1222 dose. V usage is TRBV7-8 and J usage is TRBJ2-2; D may be TRBD2 (6 bases). The CDR3 loop reads CASSLGGATGELFF. The DNA of the CDR3 is TGTGCCAGCAGCTTGGGGGGTGCCACCGGGGAGCTGTTTTTT. Based on the CDR3 plus reference TRBV7-8 and TRBJ2-2, the full variable domain is GAGVSQSPRYKVAKRGQDVALRCDPISGHVSLFWYQQALGQGPEFLTYFQNEAQLDKSGLPSDRFFAERPEGSVSTLKIQRTQQEDSAVYLCASSLGGATGELFFGEGSRLTVL.